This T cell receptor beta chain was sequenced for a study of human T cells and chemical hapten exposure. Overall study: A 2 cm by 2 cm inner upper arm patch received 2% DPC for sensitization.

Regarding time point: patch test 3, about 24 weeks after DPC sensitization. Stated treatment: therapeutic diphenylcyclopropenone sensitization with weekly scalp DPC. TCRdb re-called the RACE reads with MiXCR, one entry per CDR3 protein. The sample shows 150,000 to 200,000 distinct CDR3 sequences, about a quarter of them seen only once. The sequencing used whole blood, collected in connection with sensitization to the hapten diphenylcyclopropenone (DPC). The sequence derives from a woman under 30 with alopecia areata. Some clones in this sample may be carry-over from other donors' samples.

In DNA form, the CDR3 reads TGTGCCAGCAGTCCCCCGGGGGCTGGAAACACCATATATTTT. Its protein product is CASSPPGAGNTIYF. The rearrangement links TRBV6-5 to TRBJ1-3; a possible D gene is TRBD1 (5 bases). Germline V gene data show CDR1 as MNHEY and CDR2 as SVGAGI. This CDR3 is built from 14 residues. V was clipped by 5 bases and J by 2 bases, with 10 bases between them.